The rows below give T cell receptor beta chains drawn from one sample of a study of T cells in Graves' hyperthyroidism and ophthalmopathy. TCRdb recomputed calls from the multiplex PCR reads with MiXCR, one row per CDR3 protein. Of roughly 640,000 distinct CDR3 sequences listed, approximately 15% are singletons. The source material was blood. The receptors shown here come from a woman in her thirties or forties with Graves' ophthalmopathy. The CDR3 runs from the conserved cysteine through the conserved F or W. Each record gives: D gene, clone size, J gene, V gene, CDR3 DNA, CDR3 protein. A D gene is named only where the DNA matches it firmly. Size values are once, few and many counts, or a class for expanded clones, and some rows have none.

D gene: TRBD1
clone size: many
J gene: TRBJ2-7
V gene: TRBV30
CDR3 DNA: TGTGCCTGGAGTCGCGGGACAGGGGCCCACGAGCAGTACTTC
CDR3 protein: CAWSRGTGAHEQYF

D gene: TRBD1
clone size: many
J gene: TRBJ2-5
V gene: TRBV29-1
CDR3 DNA: TGCAGCGTTGAGACAGGGATGGAAGAGACCCAGTACTTC
CDR3 protein: CSVETGMEETQYF

D gene: TRBD1
clone size: -
J gene: TRBJ1-1
V gene: TRBV20-1
CDR3 DNA: TGCAGTGCCCAGGGACAGGTAGCTGAAGCTTTCTTT
CDR3 protein: CSAQGQVAEAFF

D gene: -
clone size: few
J gene: TRBJ2-6
V gene: TRBV5-1
CDR3 DNA: TGCGCCAGCAGCTTGGCCATCGCGACGTCTGGGGCCAACGTCCTGACTTTC
CDR3 protein: CASSLAIATSGANVLTF

D gene: TRBD1
clone size: -
J gene: TRBJ2-2
V gene: TRBV7-9
CDR3 DNA: TGTGCCAGCAGCTTACAGGGGGTCACCGGGGAGCTGTTTTTT
CDR3 protein: CASSLQGVTGELFF

D gene: -
clone size: many
J gene: TRBJ1-1
V gene: TRBV7-8
CDR3 DNA: TGTGCCAGCAGCTTAGCGTGGGGGAACACTGAAGCTTTCTTT
CDR3 protein: CASSLAWGNTEAFF

D gene: TRBD1
clone size: many
J gene: TRBJ2-7
V gene: TRBV12-3/TRBV12-4
CDR3 DNA: TGTGCCAGCACTATGTCAGGACAGGCCACCTACGAGCAGTACTTC
CDR3 protein: CASTMSGQATYEQYF

D gene: TRBD2
clone size: few
J gene: TRBJ2-3
V gene: TRBV2
CDR3 DNA: TGTGCCAGCAATGCGGGACTAGCGGGGACCACAGATACGCAGTATTTT
CDR3 protein: CASNAGLAGTTDTQYF

D gene: -
clone size: -
J gene: TRBJ2-7
V gene: TRBV4-1
CDR3 DNA: TGCGCCAGCAGCTTCCGGGTCGACCTGAACGAGCAGTACTTC
CDR3 protein: CASSFRVDLNEQYF

D gene: TRBD1
clone size: many
J gene: TRBJ2-3
V gene: TRBV18
CDR3 DNA: TGTGCCAGCTCGCCAAGGGACAGGGTGCGCGATACGCAGTATTTT
CDR3 protein: CASSPRDRVRDTQYF

D gene: TRBD1
clone size: -
J gene: TRBJ2-2
V gene: TRBV7-9
CDR3 DNA: TGTGCCAGCAGCTTCCTTCCGGGACAGTCCACCGGGGAGCTGTTTTTT
CDR3 protein: CASSFLPGQSTGELFF

D gene: TRBD1
clone size: many
J gene: TRBJ1-1
V gene: TRBV10-3
CDR3 DNA: TGTGCCATCAAATTGGGACAGGAGAACACTGAAGCTTTCTTT
CDR3 protein: CAIKLGQENTEAFF

D gene: -
clone size: many
J gene: TRBJ1-4
V gene: TRBV12-3/TRBV12-4
CDR3 DNA: TGTGCCAGCAGCGACAGTTTCTCGGAAAAACTGTTTTTT
CDR3 protein: CASSDSFSEKLFF

D gene: -
clone size: few
J gene: TRBJ2-3
V gene: TRBV20-1
CDR3 DNA: TGCAGTGCTTCAACAGCGGCAGATACGCAGTATTTT
CDR3 protein: CSASTAADTQYF

D gene: -
clone size: few
J gene: TRBJ1-1
V gene: TRBV27
CDR3 DNA: TGTGCCAGCCTCCCAAGGAGGGGCTCGAACACTGAAGCTTTCTTT
CDR3 protein: CASLPRRGSNTEAFF

D gene: -
clone size: -
J gene: TRBJ1-1
V gene: TRBV19
CDR3 DNA: TGTGCCAGTAGTATAGGGAGTACGAACACTGAAGCTTTCTTT
CDR3 protein: CASSIGSTNTEAFF

D gene: TRBD1
clone size: few
J gene: TRBJ1-6
V gene: TRBV4-1
CDR3 DNA: TGCGCCAGCAGCCAAGATCTATTACAGGGGGTAGTCACCCTCCACTTT
CDR3 protein: CASSQDLLQGVVTLHF

D gene: TRBD1
clone size: few
J gene: TRBJ2-2
V gene: TRBV19
CDR3 DNA: TGTGCCAGTAGACCGGGACAGGGCAAAAACACCGGGGAGCTGTTTTTT
CDR3 protein: CASRPGQGKNTGELFF

D gene: TRBD1
clone size: many
J gene: TRBJ1-2
V gene: TRBV3-1
CDR3 DNA: TGTGCCAGCAGCCACCACCAGACAGGGAACGGCTACACCTTC
CDR3 protein: CASSHHQTGNGYTF

D gene: -
clone size: many
J gene: TRBJ1-1
V gene: TRBV19
CDR3 DNA: TGTGCCAGTAGTATAGGAGGGGTCATGAACACTGAAGCTTTCTTT
CDR3 protein: CASSIGGVMNTEAFF

D gene: TRBD2
clone size: few
J gene: TRBJ2-1
V gene: TRBV29-1
CDR3 DNA: TGCAGCTTTAGCGTGCCTAGCGGGAGGGGGTACAATGAGCAGTTCTTC
CDR3 protein: CSFSVPSGRGYNEQFF

D gene: -
clone size: many
J gene: TRBJ2-7
V gene: TRBV28
CDR3 DNA: TGTGCCAGCAGTTTAATTCAGGGAGGGCAGTACTTC
CDR3 protein: CASSLIQGGQYF

D gene: -
clone size: few
J gene: TRBJ1-1
V gene: TRBV6-1
CDR3 DNA: TGTGCCAGCAGTGAAAGGGCGGCGGCTTTCTTT
CDR3 protein: CASSERAAAFF

D gene: TRBD1
clone size: -
J gene: TRBJ2-5
V gene: TRBV10-3
CDR3 DNA: TGTGCCATCAGCCCCCGACAGGGCCAAGAGACCCAGTACTTC
CDR3 protein: CAISPRQGQETQYF

D gene: -
clone size: few
J gene: TRBJ1-5
V gene: TRBV7-9
CDR3 DNA: TGTGCCAGCAGCTTAGGGAGCGCTATGGAGCCCCAGCATTTT
CDR3 protein: CASSLGSAMEPQHF

D gene: -
clone size: many
J gene: TRBJ2-3
V gene: TRBV12-3/TRBV12-4
CDR3 DNA: TGTGCCAGCAAGGAGCGGACAGATACGCAGTATTTT
CDR3 protein: CASKERTDTQYF

D gene: -
clone size: many
J gene: TRBJ2-1
V gene: TRBV20-1
CDR3 DNA: TGCAGTGCTGGGGTCCCCGGTACCAATGAGCAGTTCTTC
CDR3 protein: CSAGVPGTNEQFF

D gene: -
clone size: -
J gene: TRBJ1-3
V gene: TRBV3-1
CDR3 DNA: TGTGCCAGCAGGAGCAGAGGAAACACCATATATTTT
CDR3 protein: CASRSRGNTIYF